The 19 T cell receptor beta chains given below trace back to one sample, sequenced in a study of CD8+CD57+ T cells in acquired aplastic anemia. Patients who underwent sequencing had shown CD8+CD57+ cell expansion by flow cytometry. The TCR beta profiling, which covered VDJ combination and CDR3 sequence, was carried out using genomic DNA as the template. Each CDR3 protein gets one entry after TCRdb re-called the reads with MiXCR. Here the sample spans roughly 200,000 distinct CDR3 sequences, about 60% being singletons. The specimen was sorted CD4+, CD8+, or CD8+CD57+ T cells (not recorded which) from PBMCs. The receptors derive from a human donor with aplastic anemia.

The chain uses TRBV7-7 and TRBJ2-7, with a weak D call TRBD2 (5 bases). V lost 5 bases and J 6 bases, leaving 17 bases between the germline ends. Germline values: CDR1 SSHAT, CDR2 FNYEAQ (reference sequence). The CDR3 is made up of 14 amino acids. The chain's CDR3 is CASSQREGFSEQYF. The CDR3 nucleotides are TGTGCCAGCAGCCAGCGCGAGGGTTTTAGCGAGCAGTACTTC.

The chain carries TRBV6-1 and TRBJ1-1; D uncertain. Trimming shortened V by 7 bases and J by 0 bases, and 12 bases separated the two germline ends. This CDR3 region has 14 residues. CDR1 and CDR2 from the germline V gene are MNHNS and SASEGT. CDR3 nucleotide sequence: TGTGCCAGCATAAGTATCGGCCTGAACACTGAAGCTTTCTTT. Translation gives CASISIGLNTEAFF.

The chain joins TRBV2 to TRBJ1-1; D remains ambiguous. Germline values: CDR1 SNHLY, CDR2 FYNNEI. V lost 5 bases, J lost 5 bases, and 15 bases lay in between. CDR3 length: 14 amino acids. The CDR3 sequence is CASSLDQLGTEAFF. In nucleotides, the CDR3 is TGTGCCAGCAGTTTGGATCAACTGGGGACTGAAGCTTTCTTT. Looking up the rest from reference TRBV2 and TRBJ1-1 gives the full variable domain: EPEVTQTPSHQVTQMGQEVILRCVPISNHLYFYWYRQILGQKVEFLVSFYNNEISEKSEIFDDQFSVERPDGSNFTLKIRSTKLEDSAMYFCASSLDQLGTEAFFGQGTRLTVV.

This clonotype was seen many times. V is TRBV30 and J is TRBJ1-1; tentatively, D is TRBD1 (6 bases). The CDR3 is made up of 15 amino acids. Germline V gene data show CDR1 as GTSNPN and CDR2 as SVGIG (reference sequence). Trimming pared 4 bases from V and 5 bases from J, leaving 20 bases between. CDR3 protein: CAWMGHRELGTEAFF. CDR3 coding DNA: TGTGCCTGGATGGGCCACAGGGAGTTAGGGACTGAAGCTTTCTTT.

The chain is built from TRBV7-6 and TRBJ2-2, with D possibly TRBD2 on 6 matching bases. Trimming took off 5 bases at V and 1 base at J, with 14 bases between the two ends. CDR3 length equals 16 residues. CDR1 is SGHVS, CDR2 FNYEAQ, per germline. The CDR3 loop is CASSQETAGNTGELFF. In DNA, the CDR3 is TGTGCCAGCAGCCAAGAGACAGCGGGGAACACCGGGGAGCTGTTTTTT.

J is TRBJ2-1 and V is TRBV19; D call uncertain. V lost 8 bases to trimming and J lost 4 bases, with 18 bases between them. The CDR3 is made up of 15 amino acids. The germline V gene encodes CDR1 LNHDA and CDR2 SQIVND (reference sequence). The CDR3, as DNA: TGTGCCAGTCGGACCGGTACTACTCCTTACAATGAGCAGTTCTTC. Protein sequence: CASRTGTTPYNEQFF.

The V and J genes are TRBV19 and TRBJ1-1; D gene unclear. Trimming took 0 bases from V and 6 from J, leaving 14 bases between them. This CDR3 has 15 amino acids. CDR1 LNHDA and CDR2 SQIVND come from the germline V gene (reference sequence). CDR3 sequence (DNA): TGTGCCAGTAGTATAGAACGGGCCGCAAGGGCTGAAGCTTTCTTT. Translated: CASSIERAARAEAFF.

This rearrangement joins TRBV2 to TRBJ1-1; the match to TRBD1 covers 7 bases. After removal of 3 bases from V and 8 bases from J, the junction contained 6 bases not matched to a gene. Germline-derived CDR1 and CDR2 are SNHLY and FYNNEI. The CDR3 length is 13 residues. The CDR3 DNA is TGTGCCAGCAGTGACGGACAGGAGGTCGAAGCTTTCTTT. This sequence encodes CASSDGQEVEAFF.

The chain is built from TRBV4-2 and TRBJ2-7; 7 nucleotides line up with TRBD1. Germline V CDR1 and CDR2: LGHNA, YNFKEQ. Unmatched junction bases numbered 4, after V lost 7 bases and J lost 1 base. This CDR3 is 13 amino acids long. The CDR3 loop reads CASMGTASYEQYF. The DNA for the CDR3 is TGTGCCAGCATGGGGACAGCGTCCTACGAGCAGTACTTC.

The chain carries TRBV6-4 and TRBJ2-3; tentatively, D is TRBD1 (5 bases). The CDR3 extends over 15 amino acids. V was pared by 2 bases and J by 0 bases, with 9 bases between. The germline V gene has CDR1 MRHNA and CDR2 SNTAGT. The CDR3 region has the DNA TGTGCCAGCAGTGACGTAGGGGTAAGCACAGATACGCAGTATTTT. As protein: CASSDVGVSTDTQYF.

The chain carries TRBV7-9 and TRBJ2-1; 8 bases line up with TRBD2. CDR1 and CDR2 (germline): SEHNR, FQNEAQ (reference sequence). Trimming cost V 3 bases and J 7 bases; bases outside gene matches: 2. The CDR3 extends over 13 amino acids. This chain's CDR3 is CASSFSGANEQFF. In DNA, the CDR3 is TGTGCCAGCAGCTTTAGCGGGGCTAATGAGCAGTTCTTC.

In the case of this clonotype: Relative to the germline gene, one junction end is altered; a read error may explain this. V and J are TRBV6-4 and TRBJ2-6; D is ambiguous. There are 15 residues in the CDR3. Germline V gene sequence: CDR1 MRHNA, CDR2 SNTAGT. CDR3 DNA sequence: TGTGCCAGCAGTAACTCTCAATTTGAGGCCAACGTCCTGACTTTC. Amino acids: CASSNSQFEANVLTF.

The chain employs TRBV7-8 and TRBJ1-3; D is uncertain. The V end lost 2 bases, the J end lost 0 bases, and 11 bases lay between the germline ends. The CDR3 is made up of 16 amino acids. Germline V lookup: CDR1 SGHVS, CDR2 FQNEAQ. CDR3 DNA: TGTGCCAGCAGCTTATCACAACTAGGCTCTGGAAACACCATATATTTT. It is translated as CASSLSQLGSGNTIYF. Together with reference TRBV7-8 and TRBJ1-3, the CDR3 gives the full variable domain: GAGVSQSPRYKVAKRGQDVALRCDPISGHVSLFWYQQALGQGPEFLTYFQNEAQLDKSGLPSDRFFAERPEGSVSTLKIQRTQQEDSAVYLCASSLSQLGSGNTIYFGEGSWLTVV.

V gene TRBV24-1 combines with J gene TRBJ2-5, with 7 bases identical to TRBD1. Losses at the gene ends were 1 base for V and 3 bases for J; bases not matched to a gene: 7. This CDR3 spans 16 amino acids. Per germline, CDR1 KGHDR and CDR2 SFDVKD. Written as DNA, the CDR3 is TGTGCCACCAGTGATTTAGGGACGACAGGGAAAGAGACCCAGTACTTC. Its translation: CATSDLGTTGKETQYF.

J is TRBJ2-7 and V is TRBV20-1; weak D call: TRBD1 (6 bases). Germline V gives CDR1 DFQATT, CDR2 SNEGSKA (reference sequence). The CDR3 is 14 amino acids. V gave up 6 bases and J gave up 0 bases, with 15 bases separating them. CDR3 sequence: CSAKRGSSSYEQYF. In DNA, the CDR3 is TGCAGTGCCAAAAGGGGGTCTTCCTCCTACGAGCAGTACTTC.

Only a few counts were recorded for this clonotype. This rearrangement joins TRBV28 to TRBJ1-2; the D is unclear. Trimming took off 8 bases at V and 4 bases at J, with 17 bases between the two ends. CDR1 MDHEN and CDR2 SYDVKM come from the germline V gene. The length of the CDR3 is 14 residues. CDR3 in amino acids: CASLKHQAGYGYTF. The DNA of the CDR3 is TGTGCCAGCCTAAAACACCAGGCCGGCTATGGCTACACCTTC.

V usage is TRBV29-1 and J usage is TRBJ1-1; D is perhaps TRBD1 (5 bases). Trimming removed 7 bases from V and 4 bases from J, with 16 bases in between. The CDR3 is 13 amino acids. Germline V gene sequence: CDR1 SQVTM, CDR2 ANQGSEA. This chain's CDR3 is CSGGGGGGTEAFF. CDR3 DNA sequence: TGCAGCGGGGGGGGGGGGGGGGGCACTGAAGCTTTCTTT.

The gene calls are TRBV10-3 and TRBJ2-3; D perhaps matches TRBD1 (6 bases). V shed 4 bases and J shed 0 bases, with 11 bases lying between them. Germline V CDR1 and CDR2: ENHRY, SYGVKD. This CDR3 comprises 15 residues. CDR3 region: CAISGQDASTDTQYF. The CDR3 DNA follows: TGTGCCATCAGTGGACAGGACGCTAGCACAGATACGCAGTATTTT.

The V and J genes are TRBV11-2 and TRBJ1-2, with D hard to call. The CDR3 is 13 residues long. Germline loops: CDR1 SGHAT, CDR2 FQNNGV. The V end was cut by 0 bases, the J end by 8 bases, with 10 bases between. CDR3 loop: CASSLDQVGGYTF. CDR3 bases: TGTGCCAGCAGCTTAGATCAGGTTGGGGGCTACACCTTC.